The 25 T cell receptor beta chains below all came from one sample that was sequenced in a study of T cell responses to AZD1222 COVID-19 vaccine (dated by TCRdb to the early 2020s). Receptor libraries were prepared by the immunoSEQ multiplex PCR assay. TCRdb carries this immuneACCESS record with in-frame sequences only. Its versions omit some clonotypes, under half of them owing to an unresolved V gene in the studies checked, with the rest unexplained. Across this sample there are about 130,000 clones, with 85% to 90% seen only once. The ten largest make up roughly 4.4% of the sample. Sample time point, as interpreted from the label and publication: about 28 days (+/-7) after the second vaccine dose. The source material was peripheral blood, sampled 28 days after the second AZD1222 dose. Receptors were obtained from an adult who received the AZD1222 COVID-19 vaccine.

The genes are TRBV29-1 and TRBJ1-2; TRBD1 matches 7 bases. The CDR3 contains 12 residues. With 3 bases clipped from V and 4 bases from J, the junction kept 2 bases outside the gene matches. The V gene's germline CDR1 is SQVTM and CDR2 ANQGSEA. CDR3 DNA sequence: TGCAGCGTTGAGGCAGGGGGCTATGGCTACACCTTC. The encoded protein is CSVEAGGYGYTF.

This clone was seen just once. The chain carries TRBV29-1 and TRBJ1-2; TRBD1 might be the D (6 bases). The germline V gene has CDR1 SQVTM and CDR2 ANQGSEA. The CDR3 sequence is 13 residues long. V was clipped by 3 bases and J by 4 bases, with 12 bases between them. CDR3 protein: CSVDGGDVYGYTF. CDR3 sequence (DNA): TGCAGCGTTGATGGGGGCGACGTCTATGGCTACACCTTC.

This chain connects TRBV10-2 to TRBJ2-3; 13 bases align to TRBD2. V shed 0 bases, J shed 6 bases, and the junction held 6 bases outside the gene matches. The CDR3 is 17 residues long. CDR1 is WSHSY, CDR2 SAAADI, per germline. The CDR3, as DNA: TGCGCCAGCAGTGAGTCGCCAAGGACTAGCGGGGGTGATACGCAGTATTTT. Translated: CASSESPRTSGGDTQYF.

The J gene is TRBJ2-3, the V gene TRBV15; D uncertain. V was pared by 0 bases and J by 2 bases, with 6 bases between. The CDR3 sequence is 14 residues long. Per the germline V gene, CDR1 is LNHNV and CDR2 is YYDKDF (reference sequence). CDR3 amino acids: CATSRERNTDTQYF. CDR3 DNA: TGTGCCACCAGCAGAGAACGCAACACAGATACGCAGTATTTT.

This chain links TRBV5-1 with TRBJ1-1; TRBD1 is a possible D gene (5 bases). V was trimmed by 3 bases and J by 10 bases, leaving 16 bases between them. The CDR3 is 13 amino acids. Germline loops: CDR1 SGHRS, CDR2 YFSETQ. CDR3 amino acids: CASSSGSGTGAFF. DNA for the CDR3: TGCGCCAGCAGCTCGGGAAGCGGGACGGGAGCTTTCTTT. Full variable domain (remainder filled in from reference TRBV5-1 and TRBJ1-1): KAGVTQTPRYLIKTRGQQVTLSCSPISGHRSVSWYQQTPGQGLQFLFEYFSETQRNKGNFPGRFSGRQFSNSRSEMNVSTLELGDSALYLCASSSGSGTGAFFGQGTRLTVV.

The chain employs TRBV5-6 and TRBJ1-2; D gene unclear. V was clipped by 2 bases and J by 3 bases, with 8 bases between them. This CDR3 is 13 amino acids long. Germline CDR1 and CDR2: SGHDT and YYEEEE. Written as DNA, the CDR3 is TGTGCCAGCAGCTTTGCCGGGGACTATGGCTACACCTTC. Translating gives CASSFAGDYGYTF.

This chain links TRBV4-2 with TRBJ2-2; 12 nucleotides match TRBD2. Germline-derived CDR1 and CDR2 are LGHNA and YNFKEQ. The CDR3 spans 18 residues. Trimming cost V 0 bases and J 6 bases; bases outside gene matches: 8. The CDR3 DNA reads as TGTGCCAGCAGCCAAGATCGTTATGGGACTAGCGGGCCCGGGGAGCTGTTTTTT. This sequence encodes CASSQDRYGTSGPGELFF.

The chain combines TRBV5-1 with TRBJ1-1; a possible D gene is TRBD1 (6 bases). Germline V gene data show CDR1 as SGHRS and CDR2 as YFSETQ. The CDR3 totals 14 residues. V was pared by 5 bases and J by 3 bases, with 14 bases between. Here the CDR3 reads CASRPGDLYTEAFF. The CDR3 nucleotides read TGCGCCAGCAGGCCAGGGGATTTGTACACTGAAGCTTTCTTT.

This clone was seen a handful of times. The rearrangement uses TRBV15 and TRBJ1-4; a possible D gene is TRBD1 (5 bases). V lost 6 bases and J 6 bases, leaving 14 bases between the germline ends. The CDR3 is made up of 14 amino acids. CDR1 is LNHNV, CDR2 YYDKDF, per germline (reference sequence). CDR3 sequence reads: CATSLTARDEKLFF. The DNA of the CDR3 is TGTGCCACCAGTTTGACAGCGAGGGATGAAAAACTGTTTTTT.

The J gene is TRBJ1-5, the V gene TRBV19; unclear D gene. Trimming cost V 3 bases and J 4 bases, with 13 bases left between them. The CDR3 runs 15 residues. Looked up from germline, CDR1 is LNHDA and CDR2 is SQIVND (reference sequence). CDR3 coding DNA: TGTGCCAGTAGTATGCCCGGACGGCCTAATCAGCCCCAGCATTTT. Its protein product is CASSMPGRPNQPQHF.

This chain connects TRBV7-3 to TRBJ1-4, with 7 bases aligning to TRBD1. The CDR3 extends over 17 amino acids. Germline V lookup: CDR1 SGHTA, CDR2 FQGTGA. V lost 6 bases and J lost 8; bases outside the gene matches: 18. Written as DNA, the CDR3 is TGTGCCAGCAGAAACCGGGACAGCAGGTTCATGGCGGAAAAACTGTTTTTT. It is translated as CASRNRDSRFMAEKLFF.

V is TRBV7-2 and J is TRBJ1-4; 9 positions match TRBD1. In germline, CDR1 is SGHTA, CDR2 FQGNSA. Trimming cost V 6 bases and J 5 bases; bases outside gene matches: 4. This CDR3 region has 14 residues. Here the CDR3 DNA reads TGTGCCAGCAGGTCGGGACAGGGAAATGAAAAACTGTTTTTT. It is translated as CASRSGQGNEKLFF.

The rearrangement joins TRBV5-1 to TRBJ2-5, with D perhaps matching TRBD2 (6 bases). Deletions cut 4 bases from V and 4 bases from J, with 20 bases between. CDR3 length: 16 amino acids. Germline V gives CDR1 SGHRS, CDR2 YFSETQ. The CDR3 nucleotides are TGCGCCAGCAGCCCGGGGACTTCGCGGGGTGGAGAGACCCAGTACTTC. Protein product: CASSPGTSRGGETQYF.

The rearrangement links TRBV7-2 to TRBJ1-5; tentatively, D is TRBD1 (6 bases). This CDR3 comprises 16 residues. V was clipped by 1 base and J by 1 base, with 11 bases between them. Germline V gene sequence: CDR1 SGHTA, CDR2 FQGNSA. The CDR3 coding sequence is TGTGCCAGCAGCTTAGTGGGCAGGGGAAGCAATCAGCCCCAGCATTTT. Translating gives CASSLVGRGSNQPQHF. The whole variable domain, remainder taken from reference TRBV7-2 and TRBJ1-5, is GAGVSQSPSNKVTEKGKDVELRCDPISGHTALYWYRQSLGQGLEFLIYFQGNSAPDKSGLPSDRFSAERTGGSVSTLTIQRTQQEDSAVYLCASSLVGRGSNQPQHFGDGTRLSIL.

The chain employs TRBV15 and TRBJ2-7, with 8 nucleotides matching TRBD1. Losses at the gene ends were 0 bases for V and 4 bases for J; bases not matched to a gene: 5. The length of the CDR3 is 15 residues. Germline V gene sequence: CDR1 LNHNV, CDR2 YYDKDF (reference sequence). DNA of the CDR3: TGTGCCACCAGCAGAGAGGCAGGGGGCGGGTACGAGCAGTACTTC. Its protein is CATSREAGGGYEQYF.

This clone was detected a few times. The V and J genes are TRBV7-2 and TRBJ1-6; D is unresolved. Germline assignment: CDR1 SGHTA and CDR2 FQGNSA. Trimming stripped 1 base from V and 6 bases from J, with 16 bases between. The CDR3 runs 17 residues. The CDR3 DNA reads TGTGCCAGCAGCTTAGGGCAAGGGCCAGGAGGTAATTCACCCCTCCACTTT. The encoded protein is CASSLGQGPGGNSPLHF.

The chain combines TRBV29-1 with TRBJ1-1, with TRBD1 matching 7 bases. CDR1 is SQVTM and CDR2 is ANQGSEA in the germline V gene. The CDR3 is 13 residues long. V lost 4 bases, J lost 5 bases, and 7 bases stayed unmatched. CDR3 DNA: TGCAGCGTTGTAGGACAGGCGAGGACTGAAGCTTTCTTT. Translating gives CSVVGQARTEAFF.

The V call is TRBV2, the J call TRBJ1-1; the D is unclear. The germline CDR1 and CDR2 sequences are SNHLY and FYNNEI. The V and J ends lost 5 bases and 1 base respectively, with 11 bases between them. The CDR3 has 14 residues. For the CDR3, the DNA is TGTGCCAGCAGTACCTACCGGGAGAACACTGAAGCTTTCTTT. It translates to CASSTYRENTEAFF.

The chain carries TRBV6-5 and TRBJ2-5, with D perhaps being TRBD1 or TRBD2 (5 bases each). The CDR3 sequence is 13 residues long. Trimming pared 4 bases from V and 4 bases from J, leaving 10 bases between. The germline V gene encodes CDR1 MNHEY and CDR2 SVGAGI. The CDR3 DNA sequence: TGTGCCAGCAGTTGGGGACGGCGAGAGACCCAGTACTTC. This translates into CASSWGRRETQYF.

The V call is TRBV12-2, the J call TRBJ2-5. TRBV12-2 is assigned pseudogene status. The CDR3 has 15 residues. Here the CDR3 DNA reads TGTGCAAGTCCCACCAGTGGGGGGCTTCAAGAGACCCAGTACTTC. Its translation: CASPTSGGLQETQYF.

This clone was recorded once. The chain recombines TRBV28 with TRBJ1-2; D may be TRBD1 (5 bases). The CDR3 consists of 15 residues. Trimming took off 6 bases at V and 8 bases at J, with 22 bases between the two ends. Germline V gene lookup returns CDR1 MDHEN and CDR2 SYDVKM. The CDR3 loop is CASSPSAGGGRGYTF. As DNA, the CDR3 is TGTGCCAGCAGCCCCTCCGCTGGGGGGGGGAGAGGCTACACCTTC.

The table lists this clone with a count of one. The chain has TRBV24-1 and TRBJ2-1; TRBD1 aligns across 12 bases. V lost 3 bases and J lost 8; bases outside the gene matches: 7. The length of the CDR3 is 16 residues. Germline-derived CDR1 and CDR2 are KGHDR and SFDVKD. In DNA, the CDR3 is TGTGCCACCAGTGATCCGGGACAGGGGGCGGATGATGAGCAGTTCTTC. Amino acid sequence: CATSDPGQGADDEQFF.

The CDR3 protein is CAWSQGDYEQYF. CDR3 coding DNA: TGTGCCTGGAGTCAGGGTGACTACGAGCAGTACTTC. The chain has TRBV30 and TRBJ2-7; possible D gene TRBD1, 5 bases. CDR3 length: 12 residues. V was pared by 2 bases and J by 3 bases, with 8 bases between. From germline, CDR1 is GTSNPN and CDR2 SVGIG (reference sequence).

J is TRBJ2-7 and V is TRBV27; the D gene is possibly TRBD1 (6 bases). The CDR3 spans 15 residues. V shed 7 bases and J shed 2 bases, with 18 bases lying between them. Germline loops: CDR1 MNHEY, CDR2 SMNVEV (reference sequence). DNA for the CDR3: TGTGCCAGCACCGCCCTAGGGACATCAACCTACGAGCAGTACTTC. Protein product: CASTALGTSTYEQYF.

Here the CDR3 reads CASSPSGGGSYEQYF. DNA for the CDR3: TGTGCCAGCAGCCCCTCAGGGGGTGGCTCCTACGAGCAGTACTTC. The chain couples TRBV5-4 to TRBJ2-7; the match to TRBD1 covers 7 bases. CDR1 SGHNT and CDR2 YYREEE come from the germline V gene (reference sequence). Trimming at V came to 4 bases and at J to 0 bases, leaving 7 bases not matched to a gene. The CDR3 covers 15 residues.